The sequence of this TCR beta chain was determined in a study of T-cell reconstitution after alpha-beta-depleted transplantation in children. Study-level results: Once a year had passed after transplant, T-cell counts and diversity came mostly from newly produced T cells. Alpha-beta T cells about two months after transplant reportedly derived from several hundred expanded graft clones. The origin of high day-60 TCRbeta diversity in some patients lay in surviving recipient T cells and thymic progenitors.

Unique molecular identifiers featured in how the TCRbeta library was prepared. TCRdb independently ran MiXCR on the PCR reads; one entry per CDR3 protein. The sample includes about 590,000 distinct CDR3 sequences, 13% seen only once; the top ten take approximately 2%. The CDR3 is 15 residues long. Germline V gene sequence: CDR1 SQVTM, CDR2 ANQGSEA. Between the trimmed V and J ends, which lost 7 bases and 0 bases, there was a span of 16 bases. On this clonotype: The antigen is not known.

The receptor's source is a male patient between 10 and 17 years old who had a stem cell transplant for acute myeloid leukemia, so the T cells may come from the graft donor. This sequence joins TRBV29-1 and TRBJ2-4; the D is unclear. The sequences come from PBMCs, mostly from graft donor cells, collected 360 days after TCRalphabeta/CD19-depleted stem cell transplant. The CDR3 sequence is CSAFDTSLAKNIQYF. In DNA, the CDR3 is TGCAGCGCCTTTGACACGAGCCTAGCCAAAAACATTCAGTACTTC.